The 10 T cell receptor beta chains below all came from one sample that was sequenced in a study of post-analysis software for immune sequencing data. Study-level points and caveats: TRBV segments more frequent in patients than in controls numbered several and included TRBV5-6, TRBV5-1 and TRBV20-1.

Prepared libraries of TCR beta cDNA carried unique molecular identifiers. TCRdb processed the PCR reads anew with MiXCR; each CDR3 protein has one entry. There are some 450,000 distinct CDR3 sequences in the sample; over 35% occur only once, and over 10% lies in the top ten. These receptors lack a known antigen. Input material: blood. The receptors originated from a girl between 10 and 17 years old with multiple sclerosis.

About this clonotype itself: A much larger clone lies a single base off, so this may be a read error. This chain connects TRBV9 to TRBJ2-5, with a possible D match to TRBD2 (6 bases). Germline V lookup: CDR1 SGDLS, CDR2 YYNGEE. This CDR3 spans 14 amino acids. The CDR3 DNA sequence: TGTGCCAGCGGCGTCGGGACTCAACAAGAGACCCAGTACTTC. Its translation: CASGVGTQQETQYF.

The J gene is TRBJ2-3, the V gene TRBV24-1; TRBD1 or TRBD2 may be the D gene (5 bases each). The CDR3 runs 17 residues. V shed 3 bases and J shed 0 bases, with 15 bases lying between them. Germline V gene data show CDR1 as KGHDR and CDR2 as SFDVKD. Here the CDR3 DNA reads TGTGCCACCAGTGATGCCGTGGGGGAAGGTAGCACAGATACGCAGTATTTT. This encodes CATSDAVGEGSTDTQYF.

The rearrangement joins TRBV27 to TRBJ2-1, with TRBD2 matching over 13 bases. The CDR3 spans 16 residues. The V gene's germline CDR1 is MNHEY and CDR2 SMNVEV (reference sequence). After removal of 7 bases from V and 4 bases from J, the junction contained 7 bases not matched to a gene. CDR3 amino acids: CASTHGTSGTYNEQFF. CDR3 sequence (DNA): TGTGCCAGCACCCACGGGACTAGCGGGACTTACAATGAGCAGTTCTTC.

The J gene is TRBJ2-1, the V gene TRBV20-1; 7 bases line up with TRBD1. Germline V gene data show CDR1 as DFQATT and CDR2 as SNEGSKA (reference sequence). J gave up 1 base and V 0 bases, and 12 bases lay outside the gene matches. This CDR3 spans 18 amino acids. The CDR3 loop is CSARDPHTQGRSYNEQFF. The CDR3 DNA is TGCAGTGCTAGAGATCCACACACACAGGGGCGGTCCTACAATGAGCAGTTCTTC.

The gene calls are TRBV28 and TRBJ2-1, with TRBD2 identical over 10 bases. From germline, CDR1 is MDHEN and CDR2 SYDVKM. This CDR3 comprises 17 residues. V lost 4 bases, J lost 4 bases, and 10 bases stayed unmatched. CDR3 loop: CASSSVIWTSGYNEQFF. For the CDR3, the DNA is TGTGCCAGCAGTTCCGTTATCTGGACTAGCGGTTACAATGAGCAGTTCTTC.

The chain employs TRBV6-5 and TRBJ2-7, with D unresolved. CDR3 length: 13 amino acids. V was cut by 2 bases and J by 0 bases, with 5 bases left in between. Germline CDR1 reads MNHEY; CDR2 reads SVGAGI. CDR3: CASSYRVSYEQYF. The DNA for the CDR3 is TGTGCCAGCAGTTACAGGGTCTCCTACGAGCAGTACTTC.

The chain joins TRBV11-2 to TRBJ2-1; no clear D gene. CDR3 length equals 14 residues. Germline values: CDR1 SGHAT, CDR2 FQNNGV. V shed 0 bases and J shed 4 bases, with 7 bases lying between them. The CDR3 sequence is CASSLDLGYNEQFF. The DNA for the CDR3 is TGTGCCAGCAGCTTAGATCTAGGGTACAATGAGCAGTTCTTC. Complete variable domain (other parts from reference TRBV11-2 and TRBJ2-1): EAGVAQSPRYKIIEKRQSVAFWCNPISGHATLYWYQQILGQGPKLLIQFQNNGVVDDSQLPKDRFSAERLKGVDSTLKIQPAKLEDSAVYLCASSLDLGYNEQFFGPGTRLTVL.

The CDR3: CASSLGAFRIGYEQYF. For the CDR3, the DNA is TGTGCCAGCAGCTTAGGGGCTTTTAGGATTGGCTACGAGCAGTACTTC. The chain joins TRBV7-2 to TRBJ2-7; no reliable D call. The V end was cut by 1 base, the J end by 3 bases, with 16 bases between. CDR1 is SGHTA, CDR2 FQGNSA, per germline. This CDR3 contains 16 residues.

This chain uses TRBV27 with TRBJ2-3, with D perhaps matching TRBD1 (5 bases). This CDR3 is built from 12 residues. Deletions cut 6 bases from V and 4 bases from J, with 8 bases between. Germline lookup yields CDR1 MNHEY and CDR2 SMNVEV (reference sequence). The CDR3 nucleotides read TGTGCCAGCAGGTCAGGGTCAGATACGCAGTATTTT. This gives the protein CASRSGSDTQYF.

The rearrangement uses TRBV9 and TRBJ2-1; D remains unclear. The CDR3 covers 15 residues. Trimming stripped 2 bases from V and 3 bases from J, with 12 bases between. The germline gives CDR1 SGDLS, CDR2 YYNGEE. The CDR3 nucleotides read TGTGCCAGCAGCGTGGTTCGAGCTGACTACAATGAGCAGTTCTTC. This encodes CASSVVRADYNEQFF.